This entry features one TCR beta chain sequence. J gave up 6 bases and V 6 bases, and 8 bases lay outside the gene matches. CDR1 SNHLY and CDR2 FYNNEI come from the germline V gene. This CDR3 is 16 amino acids long. Profiled with immunoSEQ multiplex PCR; TCRdb holds only in-frame clones, not every one. This table holds about 200,000 clones, 70% to 85% found once. The approximately 120-subject validation cohort, separate from the roughly 700-subject first cohort, included the donors. The entry originates in a study of cytomegalovirus exposure and HLA in healthy donors. The source of this sequence is a woman aged 30 to 39 in good health and CMV-seropositive. V is TRBV2 and J is TRBJ2-5, with TRBD2 matching 15 bases. The sample comprised PBMCs. The CDR3 DNA sequence: TGTGCCAGCAGCCGGACTAGCGGGAGGGCCCTGAAGACCCAGTACTTC. As protein: CASSRTSGRALKTQYF.